The 24 T cell receptor beta chains below come from one sample, sequenced in a study of beta chain features in type 1 diabetes. All of the isolated RNA was reverse transcribed, so expressed TCRB transcripts were sequenced. Assay used: immunoSEQ multiplex PCR; TCRdb lists only in-frame clones, some missing. The sample contains around 340,000 clones, approximately 8.2% of which appear only once. Sample: central memory CD4+ T cells from blood. The receptor source for this set is a woman younger than 30 in good health.

J is TRBJ1-2 and V is TRBV6-1; 7 bases agree with TRBD1. Germline trimming cut 5 bases from V and 6 bases from J; bases unmatched to any gene: 6. Germline values: CDR1 MNHNS, CDR2 SASEGT. This CDR3 contains 13 residues. The CDR3, as DNA: TGTGCCAGCAGTTCGTTCGGGACAGATGGCTACACCTTC. It is translated as CASSSFGTDGYTF.

This clone was counted between two and nine times. The chain combines TRBV29-1 with TRBJ2-7, with 11 positions matching TRBD2. The length of the CDR3 is 14 residues. V gave up 4 bases and J gave up 5 bases; unmatched junction bases: 7. CDR1 and CDR2 (germline): SQVTM, ANQGSEA. The CDR3 DNA is TGCAGCGTTGCTTGGACTAGCGGGTTCCACGAGCAGTACTTC. It codes for CSVAWTSGFHEQYF.

This clone was observed a handful of times. The V and J genes are TRBV21-1 and TRBJ2-7; the DNA was not compared with TRBD2, the D call given in the table. TRBV21-1 is noted as a pseudogene. This CDR3 spans 19 amino acids. The CDR3 sequence is CASSPLVAGGRLLTYEQYF. In DNA form, the CDR3 reads TGTGCCAGCAGCCCTTTGGTAGCGGGAGGGAGGCTGTTAACCTACGAGCAGTACTTC.

The chain couples TRBV28 to TRBJ2-3; 8 bases are a match to TRBD2. CDR3 length equals 15 residues. Trimming removed 5 bases from V and 0 bases from J; junction bases left unmatched: 4. Germline V gene lookup returns CDR1 MDHEN and CDR2 SYDVKM. The DNA of the CDR3 is TGTGCCAGCAGTACGGGAGGGCCAAGCACAGATACGCAGTATTTT. This gives the protein CASSTGGPSTDTQYF. The full variable domain, with the rest looked up from reference TRBV28 and TRBJ2-3, is DVKVTQSSRYLVKRTGEKVFLECVQDMDHENMFWYRQDPGLGLRLIYFSYDVKMKEKGDIPEGYSVSREKKERFSLILESASTNQTSMYLCASSTGGPSTDTQYFGPGTRLTVL.

The V call is TRBV13, the J call TRBJ2-6; no reliable D call. The germline V and J ends were trimmed by 8 bases and 0 bases, with 8 bases remaining between them. In germline, CDR1 is PRHDT, CDR2 FYEKMQ (reference sequence). This CDR3 contains 14 residues. The CDR3 DNA is TGTGCCAGCTCTCCCGTCTCTGGGGCCAACGTCCTGACTTTC. It specifies CASSPVSGANVLTF.

The chain recombines TRBV4-2 with TRBJ2-1, with 9 nucleotides matching TRBD2. The length of the CDR3 is 15 residues. V lost 1 base and J lost 4; bases outside the gene matches: 2. CDR1 is LGHNA, CDR2 YNFKEQ, per germline. This CDR3 reads CASSQGLAAYNEQFF. For the CDR3, the DNA is TGTGCCAGCAGCCAAGGACTAGCGGCGTACAATGAGCAGTTCTTC.

This clone was detected a few times. The J gene is TRBJ2-3, the V gene TRBV5-1; perhaps TRBD2 as D (5 bases). V lost 5 bases to trimming and J lost 8 bases, with 18 bases between them. Germline V gene lookup returns CDR1 SGHRS and CDR2 YFSETQ. There are 14 residues in the CDR3. The CDR3: CASSLDGEPRTQYF. In DNA, the CDR3 is TGCGCCAGCAGTCTAGACGGGGAGCCACGTACGCAGTATTTT.

This sequence joins TRBV10-3 and TRBJ1-1; TRBD1 matches 9 bases. This CDR3 has 14 residues. Germline-derived CDR1 and CDR2 are ENHRY and SYGVKD. J gave up 3 bases and V 7 bases, and 6 bases lay outside the gene matches. The CDR3 DNA reads TGTGCCATCAAAGGACAGGGGCGGTACACTGAAGCTTTCTTT. It specifies CAIKGQGRYTEAFF.

This clone has a handful of counts. The CDR3 sequence: CASSTPDKYEKLFF. CDR3 bases: TGTGCCAGTAGTACCCCGGACAAATATGAAAAACTGTTTTTT. V and J are TRBV19 and TRBJ1-4; D is possibly TRBD1 (5 bases). The CDR3 is made up of 14 amino acids. The germline V gene encodes CDR1 LNHDA and CDR2 SQIVND (reference sequence). Trimming removed 4 bases at V and 6 bases at J, with 12 bases between.

In this sample, this clone turned up many times. Other DNA sequences in this sample translate to the same CDR3. The genes are TRBV7-9 and TRBJ1-2; no definite D call. The germline V gene encodes CDR1 SEHNR and CDR2 FQNEAQ (reference sequence). The CDR3 runs 13 residues. Trimming took 1 base from V and 5 from J, leaving 8 bases between them. The CDR3 sequence is CASSLGAGYGYTF. As DNA, the CDR3 is TGTGCCAGCAGCTTAGGTGCAGGATATGGCTACACCTTC.

This clone came up a few times. This chain connects TRBV5-1 to TRBJ1-4, with D uncertain. The CDR3 covers 15 residues. Germline assignment: CDR1 SGHRS and CDR2 YFSETQ. V was shortened by 0 bases and J by 6 bases, with 12 bases between the two germline ends. The CDR3 bases are TGCGCCAGCAGCTTGGCCTCGCAGCAATATGAAAAACTGTTTTTT. This sequence encodes CASSLASQQYEKLFF.

The J gene is TRBJ2-5, the V gene TRBV5-1, with D unclear. Germline lookup yields CDR1 SGHRS and CDR2 YFSETQ. The CDR3 extends over 17 amino acids. The V and J ends lost 3 bases and 4 bases respectively, with 22 bases between them. The CDR3: CASSSLGGGVMGETQYF. The CDR3 nucleotides are TGCGCCAGCAGCTCCCTAGGTGGTGGGGTTATGGGAGAGACCCAGTACTTC.

Notes on this clone: Other nucleotide sequences in the sample specify the same CDR3. The chain couples TRBV28 to TRBJ1-5; D is uncertain. The CDR3 has 15 residues. Germline V gene data show CDR1 as MDHEN and CDR2 as SYDVKM. The germline V and J ends were trimmed by 7 bases and 6 bases, with 19 bases remaining between them. The CDR3 nucleotides are TGTGCCAGCACCGCTATAGGGTCCCTTCGTCAGCCCCAGCATTTT. Translation: CASTAIGSLRQPQHF.

This clone has just a few counts. The chain carries TRBV7-8 and TRBJ2-3; TRBD1 is a possible D gene (5 bases). Germline V CDR1 and CDR2: SGHVS, FQNEAQ. The CDR3 loop spans 14 amino acids. The V end was cut by 5 bases, the J end by 1 base, with 10 bases between. Here the CDR3 DNA reads TGTGCCAGCAGCCTAGGGGCGGGCACAGATACGCAGTATTTT. It yields the protein CASSLGAGTDTQYF.

J is TRBJ2-7 and V is TRBV27, with 7 bases aligning to TRBD2. CDR3 length: 21 amino acids. Germline CDR1 reads MNHEY; CDR2 reads SMNVEV (reference sequence). The ends lost 5 bases at V and 2 bases at J; junction bases unmatched: 27. The chain's CDR3 is CASSSSSAQGTIGGRPYEQYF. CDR3 DNA sequence: TGTGCCAGCAGTAGCAGCTCAGCCCAAGGCACAATTGGCGGGAGACCCTACGAGCAGTACTTC.

This clone was picked up a small number of times. The chain has TRBV9 and TRBJ2-5; TRBD2 might be the D (6 bases). The V gene's germline CDR1 is SGDLS and CDR2 YYNGEE. The CDR3 has 16 amino acids. V lost 0 bases and J 5 bases, leaving 17 bases between the germline ends. Written as DNA, the CDR3 is TGTGCCAGCAGCGTAGGCTTAGCGGCGAACCTTGAGACCCAGTACTTC. This encodes CASSVGLAANLETQYF.

The V and J genes are TRBV2 and TRBJ2-1, with D possibly matching TRBD2 (6 bases). This CDR3 spans 11 amino acids. V lost 2 bases and J lost 16, with 12 bases in between. Germline lookup yields CDR1 SNHLY and CDR2 FYNNEI. Written as DNA, the CDR3 is TGTGCCAGCAGTGAAAGGGACTCCCGTTTCTTC. It yields the protein CASSERDSRFF. The full variable domain, with the rest looked up from reference TRBV2 and TRBJ2-1, is EPEVTQTPSHQVTQMGQEVILRCVPISNHLYFYWYRQILGQKVEFLVSFYNNEISEKSEIFDDQFSVERPDGSNFTLKIRSTKLEDSAMYFCASSERDSRFFGPGTRLTVL.

Only a few counts were recorded for this clone. This chain links TRBV7-9 with TRBJ2-7; tentative D call: TRBD2 (5 bases). This CDR3 contains 16 residues. The germline V and J ends were trimmed by 4 bases and 3 bases, with 19 bases remaining between them. The germline V gene has CDR1 SEHNR and CDR2 FQNEAQ (reference sequence). The chain's CDR3 is CASSSMVQRGSYEQYF. As DNA, the CDR3 is TGTGCCAGCAGCTCTATGGTACAACGGGGTAGCTACGAGCAGTACTTC.

The rearrangement links TRBV5-1 to TRBJ2-3, with D uncertain. V was trimmed by 0 bases and J by 0 bases, leaving 5 bases between them. The CDR3 is 14 residues long. CDR1 and CDR2 from the germline V gene are SGHRS and YFSETQ. CDR3 loop: CASSLATSTDTQYF. DNA of the CDR3: TGCGCCAGCAGCTTGGCTACAAGCACAGATACGCAGTATTTT.

Only a few counts were recorded for this clone. This chain links TRBV5-8 with TRBJ2-1; 7 bases map to TRBD2. With 0 bases clipped from V and 8 bases from J, the junction kept 2 bases outside the gene matches. Per germline, CDR1 SGHTS and CDR2 YDEGEE. The CDR3 is 13 residues long. The chain's CDR3 is CASSLVAGDEQFF. The CDR3 DNA is TGTGCCAGCAGCTTGGTGGCGGGAGATGAGCAGTTCTTC.

V usage is TRBV4-2 and J usage is TRBJ2-2; 11 bases map to TRBD2. The CDR3 covers 16 residues. V shed 0 bases and J 8 bases; nucleotides not matched to a gene: 5. Germline loops: CDR1 LGHNA, CDR2 YNFKEQ. The CDR3 nucleotides read TGTGCCAGCAGCCAAGAGCGGACTAGCGGGCTAGGGGAGCTGTTTTTT. Translating gives CASSQERTSGLGELFF.

This clone was observed a few times. The chain links TRBV5-8 to TRBJ2-5; D might be TRBD2 (5 bases). The CDR3 has 14 residues. The V and J ends lost 1 base and 5 bases respectively, with 12 bases between them. Germline CDR1 SGHTS, CDR2 YDEGEE. The CDR3 region is CASSLLAIEETQYF. The CDR3 DNA follows: TGTGCCAGCAGCTTGCTAGCAATTGAGGAGACCCAGTACTTC.

The V call is TRBV29-1, the J call TRBJ2-5; 7 bases agree with TRBD1. CDR3 length equals 13 residues. Trimming cost V 5 bases and J 1 base; bases outside gene matches: 4. Germline V gene data show CDR1 as SQVTM and CDR2 as ANQGSEA. The CDR3 is CSVWTGAQETQYF. CDR3 coding DNA: TGCAGCGTTTGGACAGGAGCCCAAGAGACCCAGTACTTC.

This clone was counted only a few times. This sequence joins TRBV5-1 and TRBJ2-1; D is perhaps TRBD1 (6 bases). There are 14 residues in the CDR3. Germline V CDR1 and CDR2: SGHRS, YFSETQ. The V end was cut by 1 base, the J end by 4 bases, with 9 bases between. CDR3 coding DNA: TGCGCCAGCAGCTTGAGGACAGTGTACAATGAGCAGTTCTTC. This codes for CASSLRTVYNEQFF.